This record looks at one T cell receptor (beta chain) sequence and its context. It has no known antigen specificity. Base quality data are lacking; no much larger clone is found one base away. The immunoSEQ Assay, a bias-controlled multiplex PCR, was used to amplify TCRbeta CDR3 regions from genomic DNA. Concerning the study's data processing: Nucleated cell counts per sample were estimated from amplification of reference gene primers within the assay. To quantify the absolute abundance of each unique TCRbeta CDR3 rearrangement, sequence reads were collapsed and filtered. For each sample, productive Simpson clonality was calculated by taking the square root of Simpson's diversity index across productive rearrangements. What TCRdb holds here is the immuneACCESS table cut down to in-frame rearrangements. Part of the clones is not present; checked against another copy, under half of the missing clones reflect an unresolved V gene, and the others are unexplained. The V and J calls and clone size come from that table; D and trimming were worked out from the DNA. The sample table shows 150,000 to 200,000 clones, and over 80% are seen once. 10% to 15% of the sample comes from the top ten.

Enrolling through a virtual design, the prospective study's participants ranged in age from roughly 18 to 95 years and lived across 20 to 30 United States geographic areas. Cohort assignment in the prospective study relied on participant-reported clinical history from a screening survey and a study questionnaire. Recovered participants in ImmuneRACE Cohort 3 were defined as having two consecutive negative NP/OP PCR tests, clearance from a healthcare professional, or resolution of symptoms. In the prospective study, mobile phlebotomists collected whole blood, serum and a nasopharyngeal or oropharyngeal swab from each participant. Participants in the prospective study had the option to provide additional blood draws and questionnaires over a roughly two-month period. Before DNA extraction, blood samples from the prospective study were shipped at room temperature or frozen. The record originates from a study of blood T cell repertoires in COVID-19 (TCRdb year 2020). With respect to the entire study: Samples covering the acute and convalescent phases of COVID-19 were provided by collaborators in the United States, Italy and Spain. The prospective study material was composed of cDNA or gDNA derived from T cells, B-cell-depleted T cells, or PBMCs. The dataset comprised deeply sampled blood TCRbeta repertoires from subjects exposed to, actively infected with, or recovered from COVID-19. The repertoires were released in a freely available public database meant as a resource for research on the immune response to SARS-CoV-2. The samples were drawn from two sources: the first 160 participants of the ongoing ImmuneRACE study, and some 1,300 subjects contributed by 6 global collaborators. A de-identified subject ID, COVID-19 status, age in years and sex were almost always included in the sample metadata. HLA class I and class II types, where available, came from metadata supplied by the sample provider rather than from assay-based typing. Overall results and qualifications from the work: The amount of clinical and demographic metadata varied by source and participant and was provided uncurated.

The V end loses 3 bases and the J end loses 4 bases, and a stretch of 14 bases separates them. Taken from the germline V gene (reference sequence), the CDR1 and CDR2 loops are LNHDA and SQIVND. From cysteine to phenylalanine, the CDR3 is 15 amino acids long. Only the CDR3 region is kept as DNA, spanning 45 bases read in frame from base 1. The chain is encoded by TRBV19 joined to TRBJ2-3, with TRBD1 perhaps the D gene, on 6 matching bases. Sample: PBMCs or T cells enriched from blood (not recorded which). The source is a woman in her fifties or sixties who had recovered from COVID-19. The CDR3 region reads CASSMRGHGPDTQYF. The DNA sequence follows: TGTGCCAGTAGTATGAGGGGACACGGCCCAGATACGCAGTATTTT.